The clone carrying this T cell receptor (beta chain) was observed a single time. Its antigen is as yet unknown. PCR was performed using 60 Vbeta and 13 Jbeta primers. TCRdb's copy holds only in-frame clones and misses some; the assay was immunoSEQ multiplex PCR. The sample lists more than 80,000 clones, roughly 74% occurring once. These data come from a study of cytomegalovirus exposure and HLA in healthy donors. General observations from the study: Fewer N-insertions (relative to the roughly 610-donor mean) were reportedly seen in an Asian-associated ancestry cluster in a later analysis. With later analysis, a missense DCLRE1C variant became linked to TCR beta V- and J-gene trimming.

The germline CDR1 and CDR2 sequences are SGHVS and FQNEAQ. V shed 3 bases and J shed 9 bases, with 17 bases lying between them. The CDR3 covers 14 residues. The clonotype was recovered from a woman between 65 and 79 years old in good health and CMV-seropositive. Material: PBMCs. The chain employs TRBV7-8 and TRBJ1-2; D remains ambiguous. Here the CDR3 DNA reads TGTGCCAGCAGCTTTTTGGCCCGAAGCGGGAGCTACACCTTC. This translates into CASSFLARSGSYTF.